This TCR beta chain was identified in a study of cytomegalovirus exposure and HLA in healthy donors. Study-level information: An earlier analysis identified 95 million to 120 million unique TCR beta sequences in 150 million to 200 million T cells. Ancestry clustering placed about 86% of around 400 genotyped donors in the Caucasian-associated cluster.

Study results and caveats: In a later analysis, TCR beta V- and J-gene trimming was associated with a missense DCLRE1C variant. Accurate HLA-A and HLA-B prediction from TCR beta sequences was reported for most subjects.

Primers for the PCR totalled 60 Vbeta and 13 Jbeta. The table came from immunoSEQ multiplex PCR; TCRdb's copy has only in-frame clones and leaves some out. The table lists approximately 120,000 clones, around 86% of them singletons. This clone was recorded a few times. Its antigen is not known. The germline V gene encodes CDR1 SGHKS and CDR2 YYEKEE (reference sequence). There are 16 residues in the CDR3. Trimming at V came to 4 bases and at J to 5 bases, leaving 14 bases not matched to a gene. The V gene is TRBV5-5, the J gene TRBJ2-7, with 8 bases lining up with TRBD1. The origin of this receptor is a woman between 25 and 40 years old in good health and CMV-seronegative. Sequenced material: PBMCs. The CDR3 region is CASSLTSGQGGHEQYF. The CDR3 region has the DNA TGTGCCAGCAGCCTGACATCCGGACAGGGTGGCCACGAGCAGTACTTC.